Listed below are T cell receptor beta chains from one sample, sequenced in a study of CD8 T cells in Susac syndrome. Each CDR3 protein is one row after TCRdb ran MiXCR on the immunoSEQ multiplex PCR reads. The sample contains around 100,000 distinct CDR3 sequences, 95% of which appear only once. The sequencing sample was made of CD8+ T cells from PBMCs. These receptors all stem from a human donor with Susac syndrome. Both conserved end residues are part of each CDR3. D genes are given only for firm matches. For some rows the clone size is stated as once, few or many, or as a class when expanded; others skip it.

abundance,v_gene,j_gene,d_gene,CDR3nt,CDR3aa
NA,TRBV24-1,TRBJ2-5,NA,TGTGCCACCAGTGATTTAAGGGAAGAGACCCAGTACTTC,CATSDLREETQYF
NA,TRBV2,TRBJ2-7,NA,TGTGCCAGCAGGGTCAGCCTGGGCTCCTACGAGCAGTACTTC,CASRVSLGSYEQYF
NA,TRBV14,TRBJ1-1,NA,TGTGCCAGCAGCCCCCCAGCTGCGGGACGCTCTTTCTTT,CASSPPAAGRSFF
NA,TRBV9,TRBJ2-5,NA,TGTGCCAGCAGCGCTCACGTCCCCGGACAGAACCCTCAAGAGACCCAGTACTTC,CASSAHVPGQNPQETQYF
NA,TRBV2,TRBJ2-7,NA,TGTGCCAGCAGGGGAATCGGCAGGGAGGACGAGCAGTACTTC,CASRGIGREDEQYF
NA,TRBV15,TRBJ2-7,NA,TGTGCCACCAGCAGAGTGGGGACACTCCACGAGCAGTACTTC,CATSRVGTLHEQYF
NA,TRBV27,TRBJ2-5,TRBD1,TGTGCCAGCAGTCTTCAGGGGGCTGTTGAGACCCAGTACTTC,CASSLQGAVETQYF
NA,TRBV15,TRBJ2-5,NA,TGTGCCACCAGCAGAGTTGGAGGAGGGACCCAGTACTTC,CATSRVGGGTQYF
NA,TRBV12-3/TRBV12-4,TRBJ2-5,NA,TGTGCCAGCAGTTCCCCAGGGTATGTGGCCCAGTACTTC,CASSSPGYVAQYF
once,TRBV14,TRBJ2-7,NA,TGTGCCAGCAGCCAAAGGGGCAGCCAAAAGGATTACGAGCAGTACTTC,CASSQRGSQKDYEQYF
NA,TRBV18,TRBJ1-2,NA,TGTGCCAGCTCAGCTGACCTCCTGGGCTACACCTTC,CASSADLLGYTF
NA,TRBV2,TRBJ2-7,TRBD1,TGTGCCAGCAGGCCGGGACAGGCCTCCTACGAGCAGTACTTC,CASRPGQASYEQYF
NA,TRBV5-4,TRBJ1-2,NA,TGTGCCAGCAGCTACGCCCGACAACTTCTTCATGGCTACACCTTC,CASSYARQLLHGYTF
NA,TRBV9,TRBJ2-7,NA,TGTGCCAGCAGCCTGGACGCGCCGGGGGAGCAGTACTTC,CASSLDAPGEQYF
NA,TRBV6-1,TRBJ2-1,NA,TGTGCCAGCAGTGAAGCTCGGGGGGCAGATGAGCAGTTCTTC,CASSEARGADEQFF
NA,TRBV11-2,TRBJ2-1,NA,TGTGCCAGCAGCTCGCAGCGAGGCGCCTACAATGAGCAGTTCTTC,CASSSQRGAYNEQFF
NA,TRBV20-1,TRBJ2-3,NA,TGCAGTGCTAGAGATGCAGGGGTGGGCACAGATACGCAGTATTTT,CSARDAGVGTDTQYF
NA,TRBV12-3/TRBV12-4,TRBJ2-3,NA,TGTGCCAGCAGTTTATCTAAGGCAGATACGCAGTATTTT,CASSLSKADTQYF
NA,TRBV14,TRBJ2-1,TRBD2,TGTGCCAGCAGCCAGGCGTCTAGCGGGAGGAGATACAATGAGCAGTTCTTC,CASSQASSGRRYNEQFF